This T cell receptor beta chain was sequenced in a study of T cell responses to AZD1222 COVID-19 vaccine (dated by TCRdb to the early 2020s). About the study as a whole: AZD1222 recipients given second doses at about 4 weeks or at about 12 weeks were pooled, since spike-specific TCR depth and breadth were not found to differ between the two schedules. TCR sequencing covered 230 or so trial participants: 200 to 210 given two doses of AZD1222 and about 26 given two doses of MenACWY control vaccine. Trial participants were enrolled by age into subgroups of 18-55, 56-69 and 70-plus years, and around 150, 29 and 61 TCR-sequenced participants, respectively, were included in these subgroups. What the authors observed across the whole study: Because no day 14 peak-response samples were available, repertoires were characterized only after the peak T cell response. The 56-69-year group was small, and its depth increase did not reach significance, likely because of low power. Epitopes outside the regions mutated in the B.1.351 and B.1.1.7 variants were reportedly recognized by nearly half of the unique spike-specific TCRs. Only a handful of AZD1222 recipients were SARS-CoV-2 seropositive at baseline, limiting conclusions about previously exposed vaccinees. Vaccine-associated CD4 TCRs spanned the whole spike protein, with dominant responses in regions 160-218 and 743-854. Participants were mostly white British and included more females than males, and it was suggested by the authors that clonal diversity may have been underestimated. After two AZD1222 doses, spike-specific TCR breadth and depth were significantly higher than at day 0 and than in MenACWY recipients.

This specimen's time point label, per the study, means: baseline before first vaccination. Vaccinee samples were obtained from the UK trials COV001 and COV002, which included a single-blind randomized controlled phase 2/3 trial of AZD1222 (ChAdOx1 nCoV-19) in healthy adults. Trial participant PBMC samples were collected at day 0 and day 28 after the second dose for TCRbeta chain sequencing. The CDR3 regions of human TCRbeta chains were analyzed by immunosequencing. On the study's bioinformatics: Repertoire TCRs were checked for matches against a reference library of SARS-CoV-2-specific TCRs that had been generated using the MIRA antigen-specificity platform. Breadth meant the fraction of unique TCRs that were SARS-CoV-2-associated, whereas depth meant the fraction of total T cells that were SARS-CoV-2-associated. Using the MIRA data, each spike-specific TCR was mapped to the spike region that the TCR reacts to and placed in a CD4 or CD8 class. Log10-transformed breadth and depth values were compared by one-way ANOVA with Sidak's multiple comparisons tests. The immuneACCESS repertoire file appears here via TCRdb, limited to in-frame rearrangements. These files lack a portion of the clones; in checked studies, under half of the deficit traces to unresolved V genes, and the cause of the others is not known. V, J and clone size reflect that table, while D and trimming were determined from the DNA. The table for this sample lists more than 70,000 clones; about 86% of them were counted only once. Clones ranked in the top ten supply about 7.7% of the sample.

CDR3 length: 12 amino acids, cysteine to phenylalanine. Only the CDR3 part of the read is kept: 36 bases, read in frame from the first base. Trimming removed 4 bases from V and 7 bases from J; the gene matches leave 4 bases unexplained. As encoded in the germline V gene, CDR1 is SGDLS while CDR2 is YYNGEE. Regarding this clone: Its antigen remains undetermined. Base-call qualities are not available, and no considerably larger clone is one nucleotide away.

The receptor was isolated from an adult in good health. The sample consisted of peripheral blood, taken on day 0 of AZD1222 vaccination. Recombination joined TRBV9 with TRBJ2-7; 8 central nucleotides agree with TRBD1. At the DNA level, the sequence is TGTGCCAGCAGCCGGACAGGGCAGGAGCAGTACTTC. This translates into CASSRTGQEQYF.